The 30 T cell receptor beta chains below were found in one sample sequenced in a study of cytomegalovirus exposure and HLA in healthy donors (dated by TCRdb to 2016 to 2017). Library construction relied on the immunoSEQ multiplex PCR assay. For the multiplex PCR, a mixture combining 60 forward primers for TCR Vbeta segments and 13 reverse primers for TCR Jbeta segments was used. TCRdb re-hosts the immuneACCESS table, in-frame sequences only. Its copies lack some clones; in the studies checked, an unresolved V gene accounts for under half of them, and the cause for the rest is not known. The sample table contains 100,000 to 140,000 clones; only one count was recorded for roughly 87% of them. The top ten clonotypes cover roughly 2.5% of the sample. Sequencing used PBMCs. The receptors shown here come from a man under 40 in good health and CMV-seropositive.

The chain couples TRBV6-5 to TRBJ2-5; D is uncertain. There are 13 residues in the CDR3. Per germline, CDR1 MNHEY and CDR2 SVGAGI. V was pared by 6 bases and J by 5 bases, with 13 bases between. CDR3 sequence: CASRSRNGETQYF. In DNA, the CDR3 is TGTGCCAGCAGGTCGAGGAATGGTGAGACCCAGTACTTC.

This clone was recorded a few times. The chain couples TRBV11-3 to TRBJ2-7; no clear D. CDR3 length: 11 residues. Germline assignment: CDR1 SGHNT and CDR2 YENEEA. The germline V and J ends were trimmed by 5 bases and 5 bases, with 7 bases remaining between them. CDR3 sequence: CASSLRDEQYF. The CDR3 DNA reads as TGTGCCAGCAGCCTACGTGACGAGCAGTACTTC.

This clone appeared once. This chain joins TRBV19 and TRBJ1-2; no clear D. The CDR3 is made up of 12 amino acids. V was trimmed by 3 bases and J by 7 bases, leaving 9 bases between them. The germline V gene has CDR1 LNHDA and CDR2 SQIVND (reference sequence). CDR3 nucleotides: TGTGCCAGTAGTATCAGGCTCGGTGGCTACACCTTC. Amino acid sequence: CASSIRLGGYTF.

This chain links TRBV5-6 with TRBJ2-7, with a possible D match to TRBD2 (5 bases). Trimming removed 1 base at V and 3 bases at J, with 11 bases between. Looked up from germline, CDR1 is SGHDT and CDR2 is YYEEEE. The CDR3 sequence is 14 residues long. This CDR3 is CASSLRGVNYEQYF. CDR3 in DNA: TGTGCCAGCAGCTTGCGGGGAGTTAACTACGAGCAGTACTTC. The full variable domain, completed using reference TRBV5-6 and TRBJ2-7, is DAGVTQSPTHLIKTRGQQVTLRCSPKSGHDTVSWYQQALGQGPQFIFQYYEEEERQRGNFPDRFSGHQFPNYSSELNVNALLLGDSALYLCASSLRGVNYEQYFGPGTRLTVT.

The DNA of the CDR3 is TGTGCCAGCAGCTTGGGGGAGGATCAGCCCCAGCATTTT. This translates into CASSLGEDQPQHF. The chain recombines TRBV5-6 with TRBJ1-5; D is unclear. This CDR3 is 13 amino acids long. Germline CDR1 is SGHDT and CDR2 is YYEEEE. V dropped 0 bases and J dropped 5 bases, with 6 bases sitting between them.

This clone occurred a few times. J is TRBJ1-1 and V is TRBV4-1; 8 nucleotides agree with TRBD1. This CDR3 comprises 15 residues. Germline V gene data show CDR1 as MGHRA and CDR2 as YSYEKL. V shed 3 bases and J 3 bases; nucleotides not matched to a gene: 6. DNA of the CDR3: TGCGCCAGCAGCCAGCGACAGGGGTCGGACACTGAAGCTTTCTTT. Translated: CASSQRQGSDTEAFF.

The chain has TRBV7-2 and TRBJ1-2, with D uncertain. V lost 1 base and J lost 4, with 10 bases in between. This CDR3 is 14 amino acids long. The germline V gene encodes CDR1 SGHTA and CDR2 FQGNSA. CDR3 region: CASSLEAGLYGYTF. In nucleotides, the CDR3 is TGTGCCAGCAGCTTAGAGGCAGGACTCTATGGCTACACCTTC.

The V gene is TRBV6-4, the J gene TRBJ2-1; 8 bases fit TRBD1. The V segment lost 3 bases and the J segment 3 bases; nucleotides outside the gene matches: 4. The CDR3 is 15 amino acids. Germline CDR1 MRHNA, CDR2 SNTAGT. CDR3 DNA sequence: TGTGCCAGCAGTGAGACAGGGGAAATCTACAATGAGCAGTTCTTC. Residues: CASSETGEIYNEQFF.

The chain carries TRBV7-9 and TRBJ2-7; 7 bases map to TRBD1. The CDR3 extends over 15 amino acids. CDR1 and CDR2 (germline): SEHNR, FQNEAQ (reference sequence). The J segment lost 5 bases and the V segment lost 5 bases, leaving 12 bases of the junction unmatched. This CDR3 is CASSMGQILIHEQYF. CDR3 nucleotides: TGTGCCAGCAGCATGGGACAGATCCTTATCCACGAGCAGTACTTC.

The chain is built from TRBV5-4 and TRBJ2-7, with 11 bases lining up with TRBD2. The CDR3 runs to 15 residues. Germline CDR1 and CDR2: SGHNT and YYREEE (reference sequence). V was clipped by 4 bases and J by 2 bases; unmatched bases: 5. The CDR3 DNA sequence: TGTGCCAGCAGCGGACGGACTAGCGGGCCCTACGAGCAGTACTTC. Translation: CASSGRTSGPYEQYF. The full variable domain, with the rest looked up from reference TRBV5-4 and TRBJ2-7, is ETGVTQSPTHLIKTRGQQVTLRCSSQSGHNTVSWYQQALGQGPQFIFQYYREEENGRGNFPPRFSGLQFPNYSSELNVNALELDDSALYLCASSGRTSGPYEQYFGPGTRLTVT.

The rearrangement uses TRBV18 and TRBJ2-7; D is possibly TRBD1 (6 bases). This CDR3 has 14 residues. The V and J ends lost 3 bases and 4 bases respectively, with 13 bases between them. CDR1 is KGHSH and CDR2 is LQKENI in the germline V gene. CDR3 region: CASSPSTGTYEQYF. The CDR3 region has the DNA TGTGCCAGCTCACCCTCAACAGGGACGTACGAGCAGTACTTC.

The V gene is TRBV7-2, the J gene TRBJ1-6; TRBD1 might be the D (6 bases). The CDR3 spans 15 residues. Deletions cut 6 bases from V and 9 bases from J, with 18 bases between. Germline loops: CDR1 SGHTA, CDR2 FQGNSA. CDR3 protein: CASRLIVRGRSPLHF. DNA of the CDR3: TGTGCCAGCAGGTTAATAGTGCGGGGGCGTTCACCCCTCCACTTT. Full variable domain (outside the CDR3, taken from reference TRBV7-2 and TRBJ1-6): GAGVSQSPSNKVTEKGKDVELRCDPISGHTALYWYRQSLGQGLEFLIYFQGNSAPDKSGLPSDRFSAERTGGSVSTLTIQRTQQEDSAVYLCASRLIVRGRSPLHFGNGTRLTVT.

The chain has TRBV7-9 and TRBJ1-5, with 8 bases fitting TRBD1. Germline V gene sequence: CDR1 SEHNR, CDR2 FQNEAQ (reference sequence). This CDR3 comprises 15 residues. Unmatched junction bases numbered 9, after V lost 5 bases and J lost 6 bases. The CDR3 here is CASSNRGGTGQPQHF. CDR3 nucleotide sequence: TGTGCCAGCAGCAACAGGGGGGGAACTGGTCAGCCCCAGCATTTT.

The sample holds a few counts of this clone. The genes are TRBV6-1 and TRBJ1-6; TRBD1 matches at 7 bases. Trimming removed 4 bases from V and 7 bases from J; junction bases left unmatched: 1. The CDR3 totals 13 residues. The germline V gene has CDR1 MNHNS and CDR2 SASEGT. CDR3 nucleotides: TGTGCCAGCAGTGGACAGGGAAATTCACCCCTCCACTTT. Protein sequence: CASSGQGNSPLHF.

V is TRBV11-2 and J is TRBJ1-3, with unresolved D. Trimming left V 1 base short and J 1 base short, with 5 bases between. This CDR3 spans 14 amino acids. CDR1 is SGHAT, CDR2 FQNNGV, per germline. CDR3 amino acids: CASSLVRSGNTIYF. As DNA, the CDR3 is TGTGCCAGCAGCTTAGTCCGTTCTGGAAACACCATATATTTT.

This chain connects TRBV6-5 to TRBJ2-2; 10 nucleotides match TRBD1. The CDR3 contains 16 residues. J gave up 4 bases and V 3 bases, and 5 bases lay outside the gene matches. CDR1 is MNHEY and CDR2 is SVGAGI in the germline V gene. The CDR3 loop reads CASSYLTGGFTGELFF. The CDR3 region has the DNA TGTGCCAGCAGTTATTTGACAGGGGGCTTCACCGGGGAGCTGTTTTTT.

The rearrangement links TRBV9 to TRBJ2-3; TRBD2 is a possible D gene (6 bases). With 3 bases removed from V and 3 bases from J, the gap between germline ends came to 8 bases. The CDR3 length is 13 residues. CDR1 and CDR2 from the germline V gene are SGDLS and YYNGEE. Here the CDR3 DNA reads TGTGCCAGCAGCGGGGGGGTGACAGATACGCAGTATTTT. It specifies CASSGGVTDTQYF.

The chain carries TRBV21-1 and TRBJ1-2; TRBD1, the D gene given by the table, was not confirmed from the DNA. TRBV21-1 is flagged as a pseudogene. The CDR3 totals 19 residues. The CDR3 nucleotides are TGTGCCAGCAGCAAAAGGAATAGTAAGGTGGCAGGGGGCGGGGATGGCTACACCTTC. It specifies CASSKRNSKVAGGGDGYTF.

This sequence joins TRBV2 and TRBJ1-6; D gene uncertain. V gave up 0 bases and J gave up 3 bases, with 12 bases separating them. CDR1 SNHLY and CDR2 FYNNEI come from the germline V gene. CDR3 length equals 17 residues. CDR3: CASSEAAGMIYNSPLHF. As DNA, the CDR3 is TGTGCCAGCAGTGAAGCCGCGGGGATGATCTATAATTCACCCCTCCACTTT.

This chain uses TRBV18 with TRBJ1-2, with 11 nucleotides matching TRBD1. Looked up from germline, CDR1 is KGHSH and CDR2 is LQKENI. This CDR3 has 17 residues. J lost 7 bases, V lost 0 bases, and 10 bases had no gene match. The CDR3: CASSPPGRTGGVSGYTF. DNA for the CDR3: TGTGCCAGCTCACCACCGGGGAGGACAGGGGGCGTGAGTGGCTACACCTTC.

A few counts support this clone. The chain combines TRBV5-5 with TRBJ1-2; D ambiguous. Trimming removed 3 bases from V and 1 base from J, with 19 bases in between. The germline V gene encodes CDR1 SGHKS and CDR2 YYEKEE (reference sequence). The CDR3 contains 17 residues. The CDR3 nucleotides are TGTGCCAGCAGCTGGGCGGGAGGCGAGAGGATTAACTATGGCTACACCTTC. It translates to CASSWAGGERINYGYTF.

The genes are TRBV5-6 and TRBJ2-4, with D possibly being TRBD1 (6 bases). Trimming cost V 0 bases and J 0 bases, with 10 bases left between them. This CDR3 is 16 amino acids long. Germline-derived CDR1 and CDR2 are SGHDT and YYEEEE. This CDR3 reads CASSLGSGAAKNIQYF. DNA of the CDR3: TGTGCCAGCAGCTTGGGGTCAGGGGCAGCCAAAAACATTCAGTACTTC.

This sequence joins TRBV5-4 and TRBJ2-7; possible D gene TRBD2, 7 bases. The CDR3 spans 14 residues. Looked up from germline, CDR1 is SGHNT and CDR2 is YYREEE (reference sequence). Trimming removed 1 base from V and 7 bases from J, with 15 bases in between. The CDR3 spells CASSLSGGSPEQYF. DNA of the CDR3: TGTGCCAGCAGCTTGTCGGGGGGCTCTCCAGAGCAGTACTTC.

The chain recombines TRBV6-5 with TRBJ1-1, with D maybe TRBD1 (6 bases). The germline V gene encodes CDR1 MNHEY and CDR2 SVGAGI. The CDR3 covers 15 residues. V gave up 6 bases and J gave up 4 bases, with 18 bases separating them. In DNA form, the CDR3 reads TGTGCCAGCAGCCGTGTACAGGGACGGGTCACTGAAGCTTTCTTT. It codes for CASSRVQGRVTEAFF.

CDR3 loop: CASNTLPPGQGGEQFF. The DNA for the CDR3 is TGTGCCAGCAACACGCTACCTCCGGGACAGGGAGGTGAGCAGTTCTTC. V usage is TRBV7-2 and J usage is TRBJ2-1; 9 bases agree with TRBD1. With 7 bases clipped from V and 9 bases from J, the junction kept 16 bases outside the gene matches. The germline CDR1 and CDR2 sequences are SGHTA and FQGNSA. The CDR3 sequence is 16 residues long.

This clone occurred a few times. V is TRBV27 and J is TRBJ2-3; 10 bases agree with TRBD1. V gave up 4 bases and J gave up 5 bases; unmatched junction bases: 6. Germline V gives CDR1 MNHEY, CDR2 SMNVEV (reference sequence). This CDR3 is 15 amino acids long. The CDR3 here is CASSYRQGAQDTQYF. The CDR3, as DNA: TGTGCCAGCAGTTACCGACAGGGGGCGCAAGATACGCAGTATTTT.

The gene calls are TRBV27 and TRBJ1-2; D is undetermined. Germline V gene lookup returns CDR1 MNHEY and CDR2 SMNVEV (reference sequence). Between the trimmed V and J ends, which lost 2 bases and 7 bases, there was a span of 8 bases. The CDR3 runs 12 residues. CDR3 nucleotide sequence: TGTGCCAGCAGTTTACAAGGGAGTGGCTACACCTTC. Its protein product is CASSLQGSGYTF.

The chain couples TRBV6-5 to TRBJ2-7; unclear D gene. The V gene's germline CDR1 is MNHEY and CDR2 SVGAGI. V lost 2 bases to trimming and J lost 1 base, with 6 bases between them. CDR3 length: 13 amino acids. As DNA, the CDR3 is TGTGCCAGCAGTTACCGCGGATCCTACGAGCAGTACTTC. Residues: CASSYRGSYEQYF.

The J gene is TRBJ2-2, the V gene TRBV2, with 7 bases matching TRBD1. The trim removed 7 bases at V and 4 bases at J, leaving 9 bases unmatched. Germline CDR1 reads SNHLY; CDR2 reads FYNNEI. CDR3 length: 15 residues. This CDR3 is CASNLDRTFTGELFF. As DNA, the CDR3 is TGTGCCAGCAACCTGGACAGGACCTTCACCGGGGAGCTGTTTTTT.

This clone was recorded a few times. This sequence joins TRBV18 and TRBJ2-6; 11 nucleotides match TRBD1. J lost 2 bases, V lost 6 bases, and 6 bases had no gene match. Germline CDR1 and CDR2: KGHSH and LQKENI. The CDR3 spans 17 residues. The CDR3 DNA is TGTGCCAGCTCCCCGGGACAGGGGGGTGCTGGGGCCAACGTCCTGACTTTC. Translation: CASSPGQGGAGANVLTF.